Below are 28 T cell receptor beta chains sequenced from a single sample in a study of T cells after yellow fever vaccination. MiXCR, run by TCRdb on the 5' RACE reads, gives a single entry per CDR3 protein. Among over 150,000 distinct CDR3 sequences, roughly 6.2% were seen once, and the ten largest hold less than 3.5%. Specimen: CD4+ T cells sorted from PBMCs, collected on the day of the first yellow fever vaccination. Receptors were obtained from a man younger than 30 who received the YFV17D yellow fever vaccine.

The J gene is TRBJ2-5, the V gene TRBV19, with D unresolved. Deletions cut 1 base from V and 7 bases from J, with 13 bases between. In germline, CDR1 is LNHDA, CDR2 SQIVND (reference sequence). This CDR3 is built from 14 residues. The CDR3 protein is CASSIAAAGGTQYF. The DNA for the CDR3 is TGTGCCAGTAGTATAGCGGCAGCCGGTGGGACCCAGTACTTC.

This clonotype was detected ten times or more. The gene calls are TRBV29-1 and TRBJ1-2, with D possibly TRBD1 on 5 matching bases. V lost 4 bases, J lost 3 bases, and 18 bases lay in between. The CDR3 spans 15 residues. Germline CDR1 is SQVTM and CDR2 is ANQGSEA. The CDR3 loop reads CSVGERDVPHYGYTF. CDR3 sequence (DNA): TGCAGCGTTGGTGAGAGGGACGTTCCGCACTATGGCTACACCTTC.

This clonotype was seen a handful of times. This chain uses TRBV2 with TRBJ2-5; maybe TRBD2 (6 bases). Germline CDR1 reads SNHLY; CDR2 reads FYNNEI. The CDR3 has 13 amino acids. V was shortened by 10 bases and J by 4 bases, with 16 bases between the two germline ends. The CDR3 sequence: CATATAGTETQYF. The CDR3 region has the DNA TGTGCCACCGCGACGGCGGGGACAGAGACCCAGTACTTC.

A remark on this clonotype: A much more abundant neighbour one base away suggests this may be a read error. The chain couples TRBV7-2 to TRBJ1-5, with TRBD1 matching 7 bases. The CDR3 is 12 amino acids. The V and J ends lost 6 bases and 5 bases, in that order; junction bases with no gene match: 1. Germline V lookup: CDR1 SGHTA, CDR2 FQGNSA. The CDR3 coding sequence is TGTGCCAGCAGTGACAGGGATCAGCCCCAGCATTTT. This translates into CASSDRDQPQHF.

This clonotype has more than one count but fewer than ten. This chain uses TRBV6-6 with TRBJ2-1; unclear D gene. There are 10 residues in the CDR3. Trimming stripped 4 bases from V and 12 bases from J, with 7 bases between. In germline, CDR1 is MNHNY, CDR2 SVGAGI (reference sequence). The DNA of the CDR3 is TGTGCCAGCAGTTGGACGGGGCAGTTCTTC. As protein: CASSWTGQFF.

This clonotype was observed a few times. The chain employs TRBV20-1 and TRBJ2-2, with D possibly matching TRBD2 (6 bases). V lost 1 base and J 0 bases, leaving 15 bases between the germline ends. The germline V gene encodes CDR1 DFQATT and CDR2 SNEGSKA (reference sequence). The CDR3 is 17 amino acids. The CDR3 region is CSARGAGNYANTGELFF. The CDR3 DNA reads as TGCAGTGCTAGAGGGGCGGGGAACTACGCGAACACCGGGGAGCTGTTTTTT.

This clonotype was recorded many times. The chain has TRBV20-1 and TRBJ1-4; D remains ambiguous. Trimming took off 7 bases at V and 6 bases at J, with 15 bases between the two ends. CDR1 is DFQATT, CDR2 SNEGSKA, per germline (reference sequence). CDR3 size: 13 residues. CDR3 protein: CSVRRVVDEKLFF. For the CDR3, the DNA is TGCAGTGTACGACGGGTAGTAGATGAAAAACTGTTTTTT.

The genes are TRBV9 and TRBJ2-1; D is uncertain. The V end lost 4 bases, the J end lost 4 bases, and 9 bases lay between the germline ends. CDR3 length equals 13 residues. CDR1 and CDR2 from the germline V gene are SGDLS and YYNGEE. CDR3: CASSPAGYNEQFF. DNA for the CDR3: TGTGCCAGCAGCCCCGCCGGGTACAATGAGCAGTTCTTC.

V is TRBV7-2 and J is TRBJ2-1; TRBD1 is a possible D gene (6 bases). This CDR3 has 15 amino acids. Germline V CDR1 and CDR2: SGHTA, FQGNSA. V lost 4 bases, J lost 0 bases, and 10 bases lay in between. The CDR3 is CASSSVRGSYNEQFF. The CDR3 nucleotides are TGTGCCAGCAGCTCGGTCAGGGGCTCCTACAATGAGCAGTTCTTC.

Ten or more counts support this clonotype. The chain couples TRBV6-1 to TRBJ2-3, with 7 bases lining up with TRBD2. CDR1 and CDR2 from the germline V gene are MNHNS and SASEGT. CDR3 length: 13 residues. After removal of 10 bases from V and 4 bases from J, the junction contained 8 bases not matched to a gene. CDR3 region: CATEERGADTQYF. As DNA, the CDR3 is TGTGCCACGGAGGAGCGGGGTGCAGATACGCAGTATTTT.

This clonotype was detected only a few times. CDR3 sequence (DNA): TGTGCCATCAGTGAACCTGGCATTATCTCACCCCTCCACTTT. This encodes CAISEPGIISPLHF. The genes are TRBV10-3 and TRBJ1-6; D gene unclear. V was clipped by 3 bases and J by 10 bases, with 13 bases between them. The CDR3 runs 14 residues. Germline CDR1 is ENHRY and CDR2 is SYGVKD.

This clonotype turned up a few times. The V gene is TRBV5-6, the J gene TRBJ1-1; possible D gene TRBD1, 6 bases. V dropped 5 bases and J dropped 1 base, with 12 bases sitting between them. Germline CDR1 SGHDT, CDR2 YYEEEE. The CDR3 spans 14 residues. The CDR3 sequence is CASRVDRRNTEAFF. The CDR3, as DNA: TGTGCCAGCAGGGTGGACAGAAGGAACACTGAAGCTTTCTTT. Full variable domain (remainder filled in from reference TRBV5-6 and TRBJ1-1): DAGVTQSPTHLIKTRGQQVTLRCSPKSGHDTVSWYQQALGQGPQFIFQYYEEEERQRGNFPDRFSGHQFPNYSSELNVNALLLGDSALYLCASRVDRRNTEAFFGQGTRLTVV.

This clonotype turned up a few times. The rearrangement links TRBV7-8 to TRBJ2-2; 9 nucleotides line up with TRBD1. Germline values: CDR1 SGHVS, CDR2 FQNEAQ. V was pared by 3 bases and J by 7 bases, with 6 bases of the junction left unmatched. This CDR3 is built from 15 residues. The CDR3 region is CASSLGQGGGGELFF. The CDR3 coding sequence is TGTGCCAGCAGCTTGGGACAGGGCGGGGGCGGGGAGCTGTTTTTT.

This clonotype was seen many times. This chain links TRBV7-3 with TRBJ2-3; 7 bases map to TRBD2. Germline V lookup: CDR1 SGHTA, CDR2 FQGTGA. The junction had 1 base not matched to a gene; V was cut back by 5 bases and J by 5 bases. This CDR3 has 12 residues. CDR3 loop: CASSPGGDTQYF. CDR3 DNA: TGTGCCAGCAGCCCGGGGGGAGATACGCAGTATTTT.

This clonotype has at least ten counts. V usage is TRBV12-3 or TRBV12-4 and J usage is TRBJ2-4; D unresolved. Trimming left V 2 bases short and J 1 base short, with 6 bases between. The CDR3 has 14 residues. CDR3 coding DNA: TGTGCCAGCAGTTTATTGGGGGCCAAAAACATTCAGTACTTC. Amino acids: CASSLLGAKNIQYF.

This clonotype was seen more than once but under ten times. This rearrangement joins TRBV2 to TRBJ1-2, with 9 bases that match TRBD1. Germline CDR1 and CDR2: SNHLY and FYNNEI. V shed 8 bases and J 2 bases; nucleotides not matched to a gene: 6. The CDR3 is 14 residues long. In DNA, the CDR3 is TGTGCCAGCGTCTGGGACAGGGACAACTATGGCTACACCTTC. Translation gives CASVWDRDNYGYTF.

This clonotype was counted ten times or more. CDR3 DNA: TGTGCCAGCAGTGAACGCCCGGGGGCGGACGAGCAGTACGTC. It specifies CASSERPGADEQYV. V gene TRBV6-1 combines with J gene TRBJ2-7; D assignment may be TRBD1 or TRBD2 (6 bases each). Between the trimmed V and J ends, which lost 2 bases and 5 bases, there was a span of 13 bases. Germline V CDR1 and CDR2: MNHNS, SASEGT. The CDR3 is 14 residues long.

This clonotype was recorded a few times. Relative to the germline gene, one junction end is altered; a read error may explain this. This rearrangement joins TRBV12-3 or TRBV12-4 to TRBJ1-3, with unresolved D. The CDR3 is 15 residues long. As DNA, the CDR3 is TGTGCCAGCAGCAGCCAACTCATCTCTGGAAACACAATATATTTT. It translates to CASSSQLISGNTIYF.

This clonotype was detected ten times or more. This sequence joins TRBV5-1 and TRBJ2-3; D is uncertain. Trimming pared 4 bases from V and 6 bases from J, leaving 9 bases between. Germline V lookup: CDR1 SGHRS, CDR2 YFSETQ. CDR3 length: 12 amino acids. For the CDR3, the DNA is TGCGCCAGCAGCCACGGCGAGGATACGCAGTATTTT. Translated: CASSHGEDTQYF.

This clonotype has ten or more counts. The chain has TRBV12-3 or TRBV12-4 and TRBJ2-7; no definite D call. The V and J ends lost 7 bases and 6 bases respectively, with 16 bases between them. This CDR3 contains 13 residues. The CDR3 bases are TGTGCCAGCAAAATTCTAGGCCTGCCCGAGCAGTACTTC. Residues: CASKILGLPEQYF.

Many counts were recorded for this clonotype. This chain links TRBV20-1 with TRBJ2-3; TRBD2 matches 9 bases. The CDR3 is made up of 15 amino acids. Germline CDR1 is DFQATT and CDR2 is SNEGSKA (reference sequence). Trimming removed 7 bases from V and 4 bases from J; junction bases left unmatched: 12. CDR3 nucleotides: TGCAGTGAGCTGGCCGCGGGGGGGATGCCAGATACGCAGTATTTT. Translation: CSELAAGGMPDTQYF.

The chain uses TRBV18 and TRBJ1-1, with D possibly matching TRBD1 (5 bases). Looked up from germline, CDR1 is KGHSH and CDR2 is LQKENI. Trimming stripped 2 bases from V and 5 bases from J, with 12 bases between. The CDR3 has 14 residues. CDR3 in amino acids: CASSPVGVRTEAFF. DNA for the CDR3: TGTGCCAGCTCACCAGTGGGGGTACGGACTGAAGCTTTCTTT.

This clonotype was counted between two and nine times. The chain couples TRBV5-5 to TRBJ2-5, with a weak D call TRBD1 (5 bases). The CDR3 covers 15 residues. Germline V gene data show CDR1 as SGHKS and CDR2 as YYEKEE (reference sequence). The V gene lost 4 bases and the J gene lost 2 bases, with 15 bases spanning the gap. This chain's CDR3 is CASSAKGWQQETQYF. The CDR3 nucleotides are TGTGCCAGCAGCGCAAAGGGGTGGCAGCAAGAGACCCAGTACTTC. Combining the CDR3 with reference TRBV5-5 and TRBJ2-5 gives the whole variable domain DAGVTQSPTHLIKTRGQQVTLRCSPISGHKSVSWYQQVLGQGPQFIFQYYEKEERGRGNFPDRFSARQFPNYSSELNVNALLLGDSALYLCASSAKGWQQETQYFGPGTRLLVL.

The chain combines TRBV9 with TRBJ2-1; TRBD2 aligns across 9 bases. Germline V gene sequence: CDR1 SGDLS, CDR2 YYNGEE. The CDR3 is 18 residues long. J was trimmed by 3 bases and V by 4 bases; bases with no gene match: 14. Here the CDR3 DNA reads TGTGCCAGCAGCCTGAGCAGCGGGGGGTCCAATTTCTACAATGAGCAGTTCTTC. Translating gives CASSLSSGGSNFYNEQFF. Looking up the rest from reference TRBV9 and TRBJ2-1 gives the full variable domain: DSGVTQTPKHLITATGQRVTLRCSPRSGDLSVYWYQQSLDQGLQFLIQYYNGEERAKGNILERFSAQQFPDLHSELNLSSLELGDSALYFCASSLSSGGSNFYNEQFFGPGTRLTVL.

This clonotype came up many times. The J gene is TRBJ1-4, the V gene TRBV6-5; D unclear. Trimming shortened V by 8 bases and J by 1 base, and 11 bases separated the two germline ends. The germline CDR1 and CDR2 sequences are MNHEY and SVGAGI. The CDR3 spans 14 residues. CDR3 residues: CASAVGGTNEKLFF. CDR3 coding DNA: TGTGCCAGCGCGGTTGGAGGAACTAATGAAAAACTGTTTTTT.

The rearrangement uses TRBV23-1 and TRBJ2-7; 10 nucleotides agree with TRBD1. TRBV23-1 is recorded as an ORF, its role being uncertain. CDR3 length equals 16 residues. V was clipped by 0 bases and J by 2 bases; unmatched bases: 4. CDR3 in amino acids: CASSQSRQGAPYEQYV. The CDR3 region has the DNA TGCGCCAGCAGTCAATCCCGACAGGGGGCGCCCTACGAGCAGTACGTC.

This clonotype occurred many times. In DNA, the CDR3 is TGTGCCAGCAGCTTAAGGCATGAGCAGTTCTTC. Residues: CASSLRHEQFF. The chain is built from TRBV7-9 and TRBJ2-1; D remains unclear. CDR3 length: 11 residues. Trimming pared 2 bases from V and 8 bases from J, leaving 4 bases between. Germline values: CDR1 SEHNR, CDR2 FQNEAQ (reference sequence).

This clonotype has at least ten counts. The genes are TRBV28 and TRBJ2-7; tentatively, D is TRBD1 (6 bases). From germline, CDR1 is MDHEN and CDR2 SYDVKM. Trimming cost V 5 bases and J 4 bases, with 18 bases left between them. This CDR3 region has 15 residues. CDR3 loop: CASSLYREWRYEQYV. Here the CDR3 DNA reads TGTGCCAGCAGTCTGTACAGGGAATGGCGATACGAGCAGTACGTC.